The clone carrying this T cell receptor beta chain was found once. The antigen is undetermined. This entry is derived from a study of T cell responses to AZD1222 COVID-19 vaccine. Study information: Second doses were pooled across both intervals (about 4 or about 12 weeks).

The protocol was immunoSEQ multiplex PCR, while the TCRdb copy is restricted to in-frame clones and leaves out a portion. The sample includes about 170,000 clones, more than 80% of them seen just once. Whole-study results and caveats: Seropositive AZD1222 recipients at baseline numbered only six or seven. Nearly half of spike-specific TCRs reportedly target variant regions that are unmutated in the B.1.351 and B.1.1.7 variants. Donors were mostly white British, more females; clonal diversity possibly underestimated.

Per germline, CDR1 MNHEY and CDR2 SVGAGI. CDR3 length: 13 residues. Trimming took off 6 bases at V and 0 bases at J, with 8 bases between the two ends. Sequences were derived from peripheral blood, sampled on day 0 of AZD1222 vaccination. The sequence came from an adult in good health. The V call is TRBV6-5, the J call TRBJ1-1; no firm D call. DNA of the CDR3: TGTGCCAGCAGGACCGGGCTGAACACTGAAGCTTTCTTT. Translated: CASRTGLNTEAFF.